Listed below are T cell receptor beta chains from one sample, sequenced in a study of blood T cell repertoires in COVID-19. The assay was immunoSEQ multiplex PCR, and TCRdb's table has in-frame clones only and misses some. Of over 85,000 clones in the sample, 70% to 80% were seen once. The sequencing sample was made of peripheral blood. Receptors were obtained from a woman aged 60-75 years with acute or convalescent COVID-19. The CDR3 runs from the conserved cysteine through the conserved F or W. D genes are given only for firm matches. Part of the rows lack a size; the others show once, few, many or a class for expanded clones.

abundance	v_gene	j_gene	d_gene	CDR3aa	CDR3nt
NA	TRBV5-1	TRBJ1-2	TRBD1	CASSLESGGSSGYTF	TGCGCCAGCAGCTTGGAGTCAGGGGGCTCGAGTGGCTACACCTTC
NA	TRBV5-5	TRBJ2-5	NA	CASSVGEQTQYF	TGTGCCAGCAGCGTAGGGGAACAGACCCAGTACTTC
NA	TRBV30	TRBJ2-1	NA	CAWSVSGSSYNEQFF	TGTGCCTGGAGTGTATCAGGTTCCTCCTACAATGAGCAGTTCTTC
NA	TRBV24-1	TRBJ2-1	TRBD1	CATSGPGQGVNEQFF	TGTGCCACCAGTGGACCGGGACAGGGGGTGAATGAGCAGTTCTTC
NA	TRBV28	TRBJ2-5	NA	CASSSRGAIETQYF	TGTGCCAGCAGTTCCCGGGGGGCCATAGAGACCCAGTACTTC
NA	TRBV5-6	TRBJ2-3	NA	CASSSGARQYF	TGTGCCAGCAGCTCAGGGGCTCGACAGTATTTT
NA	TRBV9	TRBJ2-6	TRBD1	CASSVMTGGVSGANVLTF	TGTGCCAGCAGCGTAATGACAGGGGGCGTCTCTGGGGCCAACGTCCTGACTTTC
NA	TRBV2	TRBJ1-5	TRBD1	CASSNTGTGGGQPQHF	TGTGCCAGCAGTAATACAGGAACAGGGGGTGGTCAGCCCCAGCATTTT
NA	TRBV29-1	TRBJ1-2	NA	CSVEFGGSRRGYTF	TGCAGCGTTGAATTTGGCGGGTCCCGCCGGGGCTACACCTTC
NA	TRBV27	TRBJ1-1	NA	CASSLNGMNTEAFF	TGTGCCAGCAGTTTAAACGGTATGAACACTGAAGCTTTCTTT
NA	TRBV18	TRBJ2-2	NA	CASSPLSNTGELFF	TGTGCCAGCTCACCACTCTCGAACACCGGGGAGCTGTTTTTT
once	TRBV5-8	TRBJ1-1	TRBD1	CASSSRTGFLTEAFF	TGTGCCAGCAGCTCGAGGACAGGCTTTTTGACTGAAGCTTTCTTT
NA	TRBV6-5	TRBJ1-1	NA	CASSDSLGTEAFF	TGTGCCAGCAGCGATTCCCTAGGAACTGAAGCTTTCTTT
NA	TRBV25-1	TRBJ1-5	NA	CASSAGGAQHF	TGTGCCAGCAGCGCTGGGGGGGCCCAGCATTTT
NA	TRBV4-3	TRBJ2-2	TRBD1	CASSYGTGVTGELFF	TGCGCCAGCAGCTACGGGACAGGGGTCACCGGGGAGCTGTTTTTT
NA	TRBV24-1	TRBJ2-7	TRBD1	CATSDRTGWEQYF	TGTGCCACCAGTGATCGGACAGGGTGGGAGCAGTACTTC
NA	TRBV5-1	TRBJ2-3	TRBD2	CASSLRTSGGTDTQYF	TGCGCCAGCAGCCTACGGACTAGCGGGGGTACAGATACGCAGTATTTT
few	TRBV5-5	TRBJ1-2	NA	CASSLDSLPGYGYTF	TGTGCCAGCAGCCTTGACAGCCTCCCCGGCTATGGCTACACCTTC
NA	TRBV7-6	TRBJ1-1	TRBD1	CASTSVQGRTEAFF	TGTGCCAGCACCTCCGTACAGGGGAGGACTGAAGCTTTCTTT
NA	TRBV27	TRBJ2-1	NA	CASSFNNEQFF	TGTGCCAGCAGTTTCAACAATGAGCAGTTCTTC
NA	TRBV5-1	TRBJ1-1	TRBD1	CASSLGRDRAPGKAEAFF	TGCGCCAGCAGCTTGGGGCGGGACAGGGCCCCTGGCAAGGCTGAAGCTTTCTTT
NA	TRBV4-2	TRBJ1-6	NA	CASSQDELKNSPLHF	TGTGCCAGCAGCCAAGATGAACTTAAAAATTCACCCCTCCACTTT
NA	TRBV7-2	TRBJ1-6	NA	CASRPGSGVKGSPLHF	TGTGCCAGCAGACCGGGGTCGGGGGTAAAAGGGTCACCCCTCCACTTT
NA	TRBV27	TRBJ2-7	TRBD1	CAIGQGRGYEQYF	TGTGCCATTGGACAGGGCAGGGGCTACGAGCAGTACTTC
NA	TRBV10-3	TRBJ2-5	NA	CAINPGSSETQYF	TGTGCCATCAATCCCGGGAGCAGTGAGACCCAGTACTTC
NA	TRBV12-3/TRBV12-4	TRBJ1-1	NA	CASSQGPNTEAFF	TGTGCCAGCAGTCAGGGCCCGAACACTGAAGCTTTCTTT
NA	TRBV12-3/TRBV12-4	TRBJ1-2	NA	CASSPGQNYGYTF	TGTGCCAGCAGTCCAGGACAGAACTATGGCTACACCTTC
NA	TRBV4-2	TRBJ1-2	NA	CASSQELEGNYGYTF	TGTGCCAGCAGCCAAGAATTGGAGGGCAACTATGGCTACACCTTC
few	TRBV29-1	TRBJ1-2	NA	CSVVVNYGYTF	TGCAGCGTTGTAGTGAACTATGGCTACACCTTC
once	TRBV6-1	TRBJ2-1	TRBD2	CASSDGRRGSSYNEQFF	TGTGCCAGCAGTGATGGTCGGCGGGGGAGCTCCTACAATGAGCAGTTCTTC
NA	TRBV6-2/TRBV6-3	TRBJ1-1	NA	CASSYMWAESTLKAFF	TGTGCCAGCAGTTATATGTGGGCAGAGAGTACACTGAAAGCTTTCTTT
once	TRBV30	TRBJ1-2	TRBD1	CAWGQGPGYGYTF	TGTGCCTGGGGACAGGGGCCAGGCTATGGCTACACCTTC
NA	TRBV29-1	TRBJ1-4	TRBD1	CSVAPGQGSNEKLFF	TGCAGCGTTGCGCCCGGACAGGGGTCTAATGAAAAACTGTTTTTT
few	TRBV9	TRBJ1-2	TRBD1	CASSRTGVRYGYTF	TGTGCCAGCAGCCGAACAGGGGTGAGGTATGGCTACACCTTC
NA	TRBV18	TRBJ2-3	NA	CASSLASTDTQYF	TGTGCCAGCTCACTGGCAAGCACAGATACGCAGTATTTT
NA	TRBV6-5	TRBJ1-5	NA	CASTPGGAQPQHF	TGTGCCAGCACCCCGGGGGGGGCTCAGCCCCAGCATTTT
NA	TRBV24-1	TRBJ1-2	NA	CATSYSQYGYTF	TGTGCCACCAGTTACAGTCAATATGGCTACACCTTC
NA	TRBV7-6	TRBJ2-7	TRBD2	CASSPPGGYEQYF	TGTGCCAGCAGCCCTCCGGGGGGCTACGAGCAGTACTTC
NA	TRBV28	TRBJ1-4	TRBD1	CASSPGTATYEKLFF	TGTGCCAGCAGCCCCGGGACAGCCACTTATGAAAAACTGTTTTTT
NA	TRBV28	TRBJ1-6	NA	CASRGDVPGWTALNSPLHF	TGTGCCAGCAGGGGGGACGTACCGGGGTGGACAGCTCTTAATTCACCCCTCCACTTT
NA	TRBV3-1/TRBV3-2	TRBJ1-1	TRBD1	CASSQSSGTGLEAFF	TGTGCCAGCAGCCAGTCCTCCGGGACAGGGCTCGAAGCTTTCTTT
few	TRBV5-4	TRBJ1-2	TRBD1	CASTRGGRAGGLQNYGYTF	TGTGCCAGCACCAGGGGAGGTCGGGCAGGGGGCCTCCAAAACTATGGCTACACCTTC
few	TRBV14	TRBJ1-6	TRBD1	CASSRGTGTGPLSPLHF	TGTGCCAGCAGCCGAGGCACCGGGACAGGTCCTCTTTCACCCCTCCACTTT
NA	TRBV24-1	TRBJ2-1	NA	CATRRNNEQFF	TGTGCCACCAGGAGAAACAATGAGCAGTTCTTC
NA	TRBV28	TRBJ1-1	NA	CASSLLARYEAFF	TGTGCCAGCAGTTTATTAGCTCGGTACGAAGCTTTCTTT
few	TRBV7-9	TRBJ2-7	NA	CASSLATVTYEQYF	TGTGCCAGCAGCTTAGCTACGGTCACCTACGAGCAGTACTTC
NA	TRBV7-2	TRBJ1-4	NA	CASSPPYQGEKLFF	TGTGCCAGCAGCCCCCCCTACCAGGGGGAAAAACTGTTTTTT
once	TRBV7-2	TRBJ2-7	TRBD1	CASSTGTGNEQYF	TGTGCCAGCAGCACCGGGACAGGGAACGAGCAGTACTTC
NA	TRBV2	TRBJ1-5	NA	CASTFDTGTSNQPQHF	TGTGCCAGCACGTTCGATACAGGGACTAGCAATCAGCCCCAGCATTTT
NA	TRBV12-5	TRBJ1-1	TRBD1	CASGSSPGTGVTEAFF	TGTGCTAGTGGTTCATCCCCCGGGACAGGGGTCACTGAAGCTTTCTTT
few	TRBV10-3	TRBJ2-2	TRBD2	CAISESRLAGAGELFF	TGTGCCATCAGTGAGTCAAGGCTAGCGGGGGCCGGGGAGCTGTTTTTT
NA	TRBV9	TRBJ1-3	NA	CASSVESGHTGNTIYF	TGTGCCAGCAGCGTAGAGTCGGGACACACTGGAAACACCATATATTTT
NA	TRBV30	TRBJ1-6	TRBD1	CAWSEPGQNSPLHF	TGTGCCTGGAGTGAACCGGGACAGAATTCACCCCTCCACTTT